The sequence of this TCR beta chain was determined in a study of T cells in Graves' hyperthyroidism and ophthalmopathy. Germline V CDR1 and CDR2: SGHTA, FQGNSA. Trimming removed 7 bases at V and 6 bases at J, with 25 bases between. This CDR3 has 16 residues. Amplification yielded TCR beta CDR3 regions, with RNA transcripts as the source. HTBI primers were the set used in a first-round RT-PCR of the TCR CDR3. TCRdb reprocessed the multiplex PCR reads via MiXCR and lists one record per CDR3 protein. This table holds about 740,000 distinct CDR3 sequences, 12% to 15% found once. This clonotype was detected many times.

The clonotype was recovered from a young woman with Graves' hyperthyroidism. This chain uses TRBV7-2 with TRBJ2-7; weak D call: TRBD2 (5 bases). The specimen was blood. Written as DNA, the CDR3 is TGTGCCAGCACCGAGGGTATCGGGGTGGGTGCACCCGAGCAGTACTTC. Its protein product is CASTEGIGVGAPEQYF.